This TCR beta chain was found in a study of regulatory T cells in long-lasting Graves disease. Documented time point: newly diagnosed GD, antithyroid drugs for less than 3 months. Making the TCR library involved RNA that had been extracted from PBMCs. In building TCR beta libraries, iRepertoire HTBI primers were used together with Arm-PCR of CDR3 regions. A single record per CDR3 protein comes from TCRdb applying MiXCR to the multiplex PCR reads. This sample has 300,000 to 400,000 distinct CDR3 sequences, with over 15% found just once. At least ten counts were recorded for this clonotype. The V end was cut by 7 bases, the J end by 8 bases, with 14 bases between. The CDR3 has 12 residues. Per the germline V gene, CDR1 is MNHEY and CDR2 is SMNVEV (reference sequence). The sample also formed part of further work on T cells in Graves' hyperthyroidism and ophthalmopathy. Per that study: No ophthalmopathy progression within 18 months constituted stable Graves' hyperthyroidism.

The TCR comes from a man aged 40-49 years with Graves disease. Sequencing used peripheral blood mononuclear cells (PBMCs), obtained at new diagnosis, from a patient treated with antithyroid drugs. The V and J genes are TRBV27 and TRBJ1-2; perhaps TRBD1 as D (5 bases). The CDR3 loop is CASKGQPFGYTF. Here the CDR3 DNA reads TGTGCCAGCAAGGGGCAGCCCTTCGGCTACACCTTC.